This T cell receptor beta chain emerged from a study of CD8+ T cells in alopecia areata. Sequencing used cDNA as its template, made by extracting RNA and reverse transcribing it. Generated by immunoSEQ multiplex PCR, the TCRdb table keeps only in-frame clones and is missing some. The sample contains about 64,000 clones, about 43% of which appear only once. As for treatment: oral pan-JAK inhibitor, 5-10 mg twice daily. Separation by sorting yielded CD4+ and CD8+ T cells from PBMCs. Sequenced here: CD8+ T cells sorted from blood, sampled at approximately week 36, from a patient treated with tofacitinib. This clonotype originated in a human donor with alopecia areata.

The CDR3 DNA is TGTGCCAGCAGCTCTCCGGGACAGGAAAACATTCAGTACTTC. As protein: CASSSPGQENIQYF. The chain has TRBV11-2 and TRBJ2-4, with TRBD1 matching over 8 bases. Germline V CDR1 and CDR2: SGHAT, FQNNGV. V trimming: 4 bases; J trimming: 5 bases; junction bases outside the gene matches: 4. The CDR3 has 14 amino acids.